Reported below is one TCR beta chain. In the authors' methods: It was from reference gene primer amplification that nucleated cell counts were estimated. Some clones are missing from TCRdb's copy, which holds only in-frame ones; the method was immunoSEQ multiplex PCR. That table supplies the V and J calls and clone size; D and trimming were determined from the DNA. This table holds 190,000 or so clones, around 85% found once. V shed 2 bases and J 5 bases; nucleotides not matched to a gene: 3. The germline V gene encodes CDR1 SGHRS and CDR2 YFSETQ. The CDR3 is 14 amino acids. The sample comes from a study of blood T cell repertoires in COVID-19.

This chain uses TRBV5-1 with TRBJ2-3; TRBD1 aligns across 9 bases. The source is a woman aged 65 to 85 with acute or convalescent COVID-19. Sample: peripheral blood. The CDR3 DNA reads as TGCGCCAGCAGCTTTGGGGGACAGGGAGATACGCAGTATTTT. It codes for CASSFGGQGDTQYF.